This entry lists 19 T cell receptor beta chains sequenced from one sample in a study of T cell responses to AZD1222 COVID-19 vaccine. Generated by immunoSEQ multiplex PCR, the TCRdb table keeps only in-frame clones and is missing some. Among more than 75,000 clones, 85% to 90% were seen once, and the ten largest hold about 7.1%. Sample: peripheral blood, taken 28 days after the second AZD1222 dose. All receptors come from an adult who received the AZD1222 COVID-19 vaccine.

This clone has only a few counts. V usage is TRBV19 and J usage is TRBJ1-4, with TRBD1 identical over 8 bases. The CDR3 sequence is 11 residues long. Germline V CDR1 and CDR2: LNHDA, SQIVND (reference sequence). V dropped 8 bases and J dropped 10; count of bases not matched to a gene: 3. The CDR3, as DNA: TGTGCCAGTCGCCAGGGGGCAAAACTGTTTTTT. It is translated as CASRQGAKLFF.

The rearrangement links TRBV15 to TRBJ1-4, with D possibly TRBD1 on 5 matching bases. This CDR3 has 16 residues. Germline assignment: CDR1 LNHNV and CDR2 YYDKDF (reference sequence). Trimming pared 3 bases from V and 7 bases from J, leaving 18 bases between. In nucleotides, the CDR3 is TGTGCCACCAGCAGTACCCCAGGGTCTGGAGGTGAAAAACTGTTTTTT. Protein: CATSSTPGSGGEKLFF. The full variable domain, in which reference TRBV15 and TRBJ1-4 provide the parts outside the CDR3, is DAMVIQNPRYQVTQFGKPVTLSCSQTLNHNVMYWYQQKSSQAPKLLFHYYDKDFNNEADTPDNFQSRRPNTSFCFLDIRSPGLGDTAMYLCATSSTPGSGGEKLFFGSGTQLSVL.

The count of this clone is one. The V gene is TRBV6-4, the J gene TRBJ2-1; D is perhaps TRBD1 (5 bases). The CDR3 extends over 12 amino acids. The germline gives CDR1 MRHNA, CDR2 SNTAGT. V was clipped by 6 bases and J by 10 bases, with 13 bases between them. CDR3 sequence: CASSNRFGEQFF. The CDR3 DNA is TGTGCCAGCAGCAACAGGTTTGGGGAGCAGTTCTTC.

This clone appeared once. The J gene is TRBJ2-7, the V gene TRBV7-2; 8 nucleotides align to TRBD1. Germline V gene lookup returns CDR1 SGHTA and CDR2 FQGNSA. Losses at the gene ends were 1 base for V and 2 bases for J; bases not matched to a gene: 10. CDR3 size: 17 residues. The chain's CDR3 is CASSLVTQGAKTYEQYF. The CDR3 nucleotides are TGTGCCAGCAGCTTAGTGACCCAGGGGGCTAAAACCTACGAGCAGTACTTC.

This CDR3 reads CASRGLAGLISYNEQFF. As DNA, the CDR3 is TGTGCCAGCAGGGGACTAGCGGGATTGATCTCCTACAATGAGCAGTTCTTC. The chain is built from TRBV11-2 and TRBJ2-1; TRBD2 agrees at 13 bases. The germline V gene encodes CDR1 SGHAT and CDR2 FQNNGV. The V segment lost 6 bases and the J segment 0 bases; nucleotides outside the gene matches: 5. The CDR3 runs 17 residues.

This rearrangement joins TRBV19 to TRBJ1-1; D is perhaps TRBD1 (5 bases). This CDR3 contains 14 residues. The germline V gene encodes CDR1 LNHDA and CDR2 SQIVND (reference sequence). V shed 3 bases and J shed 4 bases, with 12 bases lying between them. CDR3 sequence: CASSIPGIGTEAFF. The CDR3 bases are TGTGCCAGTAGTATCCCAGGGATAGGCACTGAAGCTTTCTTT.

Worth noting for this clone: At the DNA level, this CDR3 is encoded by other sequences in the same sample as well. This rearrangement joins TRBV5-1 to TRBJ2-1; D perhaps matches TRBD1 (6 bases). In germline, CDR1 is SGHRS, CDR2 YFSETQ. V lost 0 bases and J lost 2, with 6 bases in between. CDR3 size: 14 residues. The CDR3 sequence: CASSLGGPYNEQFF. In DNA, the CDR3 is TGCGCCAGCAGCTTGGGGGGGCCCTACAATGAGCAGTTCTTC.

V usage is TRBV7-6 and J usage is TRBJ1-3; 9 bases fit TRBD1. Germline V gene lookup returns CDR1 SGHVS and CDR2 FNYEAQ. CDR3 length: 16 amino acids. Trimming removed 4 bases from V and 1 base from J; junction bases left unmatched: 5. The CDR3 DNA sequence: TGTGCCAGCAGCTCGAGGGGGACAGGGTCTGGAAACACCATATATTTT. Protein product: CASSSRGTGSGNTIYF.

The chain employs TRBV19 and TRBJ1-6, with TRBD1 as a possible D gene (6 bases). Trimming removed 3 bases from V and 7 bases from J, with 13 bases in between. CDR3 length: 15 residues. Germline-derived CDR1 and CDR2 are LNHDA and SQIVND (reference sequence). The CDR3 loop reads CASSISGAVNSPLHF. The CDR3 region has the DNA TGTGCCAGTAGTATTTCGGGGGCTGTAAATTCACCCCTCCACTTT.

The genes are TRBV19 and TRBJ2-6; 7 bases fit TRBD1. The CDR3 covers 19 residues. Unmatched junction bases numbered 15, after V lost 7 bases and J lost 0 bases. Germline V gene sequence: CDR1 LNHDA, CDR2 SQIVND (reference sequence). CDR3 residues: CASKGTGTAKRSGANVLTF. DNA of the CDR3: TGTGCCAGTAAAGGGACCGGGACAGCCAAACGCTCTGGGGCCAACGTCCTGACTTTC.

Only one count was recorded for this clone. The chain combines TRBV7-9 with TRBJ2-5, with 15 nucleotides matching TRBD2. This CDR3 contains 16 residues. Per the germline V gene, CDR1 is SEHNR and CDR2 is FQNEAQ (reference sequence). V shed 4 bases, J shed 5 bases, and the junction held 5 bases outside the gene matches. This CDR3 is CASSSGTSGRYETQYF. CDR3 sequence (DNA): TGTGCCAGCAGCTCAGGGACTAGCGGGAGGTACGAGACCCAGTACTTC.

The chain links TRBV5-5 to TRBJ2-7; D remains ambiguous. Per germline, CDR1 SGHKS and CDR2 YYEKEE (reference sequence). The CDR3 extends over 12 amino acids. Trimming stripped 6 bases from V and 6 bases from J, with 13 bases between. In nucleotides, the CDR3 is TGTGCCAGCAAGATGACATTGGGCGAGCAGTACTTC. Its protein is CASKMTLGEQYF. Combining the CDR3 with reference TRBV5-5 and TRBJ2-7 gives the whole variable domain DAGVTQSPTHLIKTRGQQVTLRCSPISGHKSVSWYQQVLGQGPQFIFQYYEKEERGRGNFPDRFSARQFPNYSSELNVNALLLGDSALYLCASKMTLGEQYFGPGTRLTVT.

This rearrangement joins TRBV7-9 to TRBJ1-1; the D is unclear. The germline V gene encodes CDR1 SEHNR and CDR2 FQNEAQ (reference sequence). CDR3 size: 14 residues. Trimming removed 3 bases from V and 4 bases from J, with 12 bases in between. The CDR3 loop is CASSLYGSGTEAFF. The CDR3 region has the DNA TGTGCCAGCAGCTTGTACGGGTCGGGCACTGAAGCTTTCTTT.

The CDR3 is CASSMGLDTGELFF. The CDR3 nucleotides are TGTGCCAGCAGCATGGGACTTGACACCGGGGAGCTGTTTTTT. The V gene is TRBV7-8, the J gene TRBJ2-2; possibly TRBD2 for D (6 bases). Trimming stripped 5 bases from V and 3 bases from J, with 10 bases between. This CDR3 has 14 amino acids. Germline V gene lookup returns CDR1 SGHVS and CDR2 FQNEAQ. Full variable domain (remainder filled in from reference TRBV7-8 and TRBJ2-2): GAGVSQSPRYKVAKRGQDVALRCDPISGHVSLFWYQQALGQGPEFLTYFQNEAQLDKSGLPSDRFFAERPEGSVSTLKIQRTQQEDSAVYLCASSMGLDTGELFFGEGSRLTVL.

The gene calls are TRBV6-1 and TRBJ1-5; the D is unclear. The CDR3 runs to 18 residues. The V gene's germline CDR1 is MNHNS and CDR2 SASEGT. The germline V and J ends were trimmed by 1 base and 1 base, with 17 bases remaining between them. CDR3 DNA sequence: TGTGCCAGCAGTGAAGGGTATGCGGGCTGGAGGAGCAATCAGCCCCAGCATTTT. Its protein is CASSEGYAGWRSNQPQHF.

This rearrangement joins TRBV7-8 to TRBJ2-7, with 13 bases matching TRBD2. This CDR3 is built from 15 residues. Unmatched junction bases numbered 6, after V lost 1 base and J lost 9 bases. Per the germline V gene, CDR1 is SGHVS and CDR2 is FQNEAQ. CDR3 DNA sequence: TGTGCCAGCAGCTTAGAACTAGCGGGAGGGCCTGGGCAGTACTTC. It yields the protein CASSLELAGGPGQYF. The full variable domain, rest sourced from reference TRBV7-8 and TRBJ2-7, is GAGVSQSPRYKVAKRGQDVALRCDPISGHVSLFWYQQALGQGPEFLTYFQNEAQLDKSGLPSDRFFAERPEGSVSTLKIQRTQQEDSAVYLCASSLELAGGPGQYFGPGTRLTVT.

The V gene is TRBV4-3, the J gene TRBJ2-5; D remains ambiguous. V was shortened by 0 bases and J by 4 bases, with 18 bases between the two germline ends. Germline V gene sequence: CDR1 LGHNA, CDR2 YSLEER. CDR3 length equals 17 residues. The CDR3 loop is CASSQDGSLKIGETQYF. The CDR3 DNA reads as TGCGCCAGCAGCCAAGACGGTAGCCTCAAAATAGGAGAGACCCAGTACTTC.

This clone was seen only a few times. V is TRBV5-6 and J is TRBJ2-5, with D perhaps matching TRBD1 (6 bases). The CDR3 is made up of 14 amino acids. CDR1 SGHDT and CDR2 YYEEEE come from the germline V gene. Trimming shortened V by 4 bases and J by 4 bases, and 14 bases separated the two germline ends. CDR3 in amino acids: CASSGRGRGETQYF. CDR3 in DNA: TGTGCCAGCAGCGGCAGGGGTAGGGGAGAGACCCAGTACTTC.

J is TRBJ2-6 and V is TRBV14; 12 bases match TRBD2. This CDR3 region has 19 residues. With 4 bases clipped from V and 3 bases from J, the junction kept 10 bases outside the gene matches. CDR1 and CDR2 (germline): SGHDN, FVKESK. CDR3 sequence reads: CASSPGLAGKTGGANVLTF. DNA of the CDR3: TGTGCCAGCAGCCCAGGACTAGCGGGAAAAACCGGTGGGGCCAACGTCCTGACTTTC.